The T cell receptor beta chain under discussion was sequenced for a study of T cell repertoires in cytomegalovirus infection. This clonotype turned up a few times. TCRdb reanalysed the reads using MiXCR and keeps one entry per CDR3 protein. The sample contains roughly 200,000 distinct CDR3 sequences, about 17% of which appear only once. This clonotype originated in a human donor in good health (CMV status not recorded). Some clones in this sample may be carry-over from other donors' samples. Material for sequencing was CD8+ T cells from PBMCs.

The CDR3, as DNA: TGTGCCAGCAGTTTAGGGCCGGGACCAAAGTACGAGCAGTACTTC. Amino acids: CASSLGPGPKYEQYF. The chain uses TRBV28 and TRBJ2-7; D is perhaps TRBD1 or TRBD2 (5 bases each). The germline V and J ends were trimmed by 2 bases and 4 bases, with 15 bases remaining between them. Germline V gene data show CDR1 as MDHEN and CDR2 as SYDVKM. This CDR3 is 15 amino acids long.